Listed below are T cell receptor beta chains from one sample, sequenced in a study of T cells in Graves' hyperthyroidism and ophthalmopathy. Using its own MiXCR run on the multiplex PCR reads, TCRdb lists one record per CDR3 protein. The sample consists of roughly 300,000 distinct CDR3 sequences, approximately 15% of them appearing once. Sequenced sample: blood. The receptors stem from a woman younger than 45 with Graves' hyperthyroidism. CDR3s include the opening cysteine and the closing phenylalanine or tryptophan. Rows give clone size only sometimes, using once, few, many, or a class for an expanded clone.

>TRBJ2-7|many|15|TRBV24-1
CATNPTQRGCYEQYF
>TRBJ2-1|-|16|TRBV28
CASSSEALGVNNELFF
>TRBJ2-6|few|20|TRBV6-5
CASSYSIGAGLLSGANVLTF
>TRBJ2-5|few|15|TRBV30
CAWSVGTGERETQYF
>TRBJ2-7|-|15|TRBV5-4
CASSLDPGSSYEQYF
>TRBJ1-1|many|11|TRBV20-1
CSAPSWTEAFF
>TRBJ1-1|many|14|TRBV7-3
CASSLGVQTTEAFF
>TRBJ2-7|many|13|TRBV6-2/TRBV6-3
CAIRETYAYEQYF
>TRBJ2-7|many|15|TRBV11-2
CASSLNFYGAYEQYF
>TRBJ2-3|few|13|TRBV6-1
CASSEIFTDTQYF
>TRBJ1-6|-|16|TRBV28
CATTLGVPVYNSPLHF
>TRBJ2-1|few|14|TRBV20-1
CSARDPDWNNEQFF
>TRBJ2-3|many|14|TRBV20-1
CSARDGQFTDTQYF
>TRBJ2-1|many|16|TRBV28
CASSSSSGEGYNEQFF
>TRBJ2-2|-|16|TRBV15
CATSRDQGGNTGELFF
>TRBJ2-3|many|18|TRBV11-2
CASSFRTGGGVGTDTQYF
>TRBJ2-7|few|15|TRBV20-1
CSARDSGGRVNEQYF
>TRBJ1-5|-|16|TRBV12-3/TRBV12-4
CASSLSWGEVDQPQHF
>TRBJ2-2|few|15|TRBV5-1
CASRDSLGDRGELFF
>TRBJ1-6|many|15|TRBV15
CATSRVDRFISPLHF
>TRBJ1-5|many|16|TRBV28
CASSLKASRINQPQHF
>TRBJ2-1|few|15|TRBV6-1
CASSFGEGGYNEQFF
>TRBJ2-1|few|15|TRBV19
CASRASGMGYNEQFF
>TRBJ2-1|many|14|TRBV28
CASGPAGRGNEQFF
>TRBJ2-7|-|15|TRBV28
CASSPTHTIPYEQYF
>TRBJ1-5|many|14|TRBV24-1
CATAPATSNQPQHF
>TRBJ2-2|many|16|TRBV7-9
CASSPASGRSSGELFF
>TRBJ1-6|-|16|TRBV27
CASSLSWQGIDSPLHF
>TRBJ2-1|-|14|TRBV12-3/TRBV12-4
CASSSGTRLNEQFF
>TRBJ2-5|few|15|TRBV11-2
CASSLAATRQETQYF
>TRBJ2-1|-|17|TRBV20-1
CSARDQNSGSTYNEQFF
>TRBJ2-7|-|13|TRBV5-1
CASSRDSYNEQYF
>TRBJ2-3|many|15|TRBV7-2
CASSNVPASTDTQYF
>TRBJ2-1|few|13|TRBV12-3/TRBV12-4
CAISGTGWNEQFF
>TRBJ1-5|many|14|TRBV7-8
CASSPDSGYQPQHF
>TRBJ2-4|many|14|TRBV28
CASLGVGGQNIQYF
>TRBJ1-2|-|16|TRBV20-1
CSARPKYRGLRGGYTF
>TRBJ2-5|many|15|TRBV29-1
CSVGGLGGRTETQYF
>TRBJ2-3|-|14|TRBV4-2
CASSQGGIHNTQYF
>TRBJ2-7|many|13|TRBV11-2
CASSSRTGVEQYF
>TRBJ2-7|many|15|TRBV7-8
CASSLDQGGSYEQYF
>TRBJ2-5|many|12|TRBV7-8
CASSYREETQYF